The 7 T cell receptor beta chains presented below share a single source sample, sequenced in a study of cytomegalovirus exposure and HLA in healthy donors. Amplification used 60 Vbeta primers and 13 Jbeta primers. Here immunoSEQ multiplex PCR was the method, and the copy in TCRdb shows in-frame clones only, minus some. The sample consists of 160,000 or so clones, around 73% of them appearing once. Sequenced material: PBMCs. The receptor set was obtained from a male donor in good health and CMV-seronegative.

This chain joins TRBV5-4 and TRBJ1-2, with D unclear. CDR3 length equals 15 residues. The germline gives CDR1 SGHNT, CDR2 YYREEE (reference sequence). The V end lost 4 bases, the J end lost 2 bases, and 15 bases lay between the germline ends. Here the CDR3 DNA reads TGTGCCAGCAGCCAAGGGAGAGCGGAAAACTATGGCTACACCTTC. This translates into CASSQGRAENYGYTF.

J is TRBJ1-3 and V is TRBV2; perhaps TRBD1 as D (6 bases). The CDR3 sequence is 12 residues long. The germline CDR1 and CDR2 sequences are SNHLY and FYNNEI. Trimming pared 8 bases from V and 4 bases from J, leaving 9 bases between. CDR3 amino acids: CASSGQGNTIYF. The CDR3 DNA reads as TGTGCCAGCTCAGGACAGGGAAACACCATATATTTT.

The rearrangement uses TRBV4-1 and TRBJ2-3; a weak D match, TRBD2 (5 bases). Trimming took 0 bases from V and 0 from J, leaving 10 bases between them. The length of the CDR3 is 16 residues. In germline, CDR1 is MGHRA, CDR2 YSYEKL. CDR3 sequence reads: CASSQEGDSSTDTQYF. The CDR3 nucleotides are TGCGCCAGCAGCCAAGAGGGAGACTCGAGCACAGATACGCAGTATTTT.

The rearrangement uses TRBV28 and TRBJ2-3; D gene uncertain. The CDR3 covers 14 residues. Trimming shortened V by 5 bases and J by 0 bases, and 9 bases separated the two germline ends. CDR1 is MDHEN and CDR2 is SYDVKM in the germline V gene. CDR3 DNA sequence: TGTGCCAGCAGTCAGATGACTAGCACAGATACGCAGTATTTT. Protein: CASSQMTSTDTQYF.

The genes are TRBV9 and TRBJ2-5; 8 bases fit TRBD1. The CDR3 sequence is 16 residues long. V lost 0 bases, J lost 4 bases, and 8 bases stayed unmatched. Germline V CDR1 and CDR2: SGDLS, YYNGEE. The chain's CDR3 is CASSVEGQGAGETQYF. CDR3 sequence (DNA): TGTGCCAGCAGCGTAGAGGGGCAGGGGGCGGGAGAGACCCAGTACTTC. The whole variable domain, remainder taken from reference TRBV9 and TRBJ2-5, is DSGVTQTPKHLITATGQRVTLRCSPRSGDLSVYWYQQSLDQGLQFLIQYYNGEERAKGNILERFSAQQFPDLHSELNLSSLELGDSALYFCASSVEGQGAGETQYFGPGTRLLVL.

The V and J genes are TRBV19 and TRBJ2-3; 11 bases agree with TRBD2. The CDR3 spans 16 residues. From germline, CDR1 is LNHDA and CDR2 SQIVND (reference sequence). With 6 bases clipped from V and 3 bases from J, the junction kept 8 bases outside the gene matches. The CDR3 DNA sequence: TGTGCCAGTAGCACCCGACTAGCGGGACAAACAGATACGCAGTATTTT. Translation gives CASSTRLAGQTDTQYF.

The chain combines TRBV5-6 with TRBJ1-2; tentative D call: TRBD1 (6 bases). The length of the CDR3 is 14 residues. The V end was cut by 4 bases, the J end by 4 bases, with 14 bases between. In germline, CDR1 is SGHDT, CDR2 YYEEEE. The CDR3 bases are TGTGCCAGCAGCCCCCGAGGGGGGGGCTATGGCTACACCTTC. Its translation is CASSPRGGGYGYTF.